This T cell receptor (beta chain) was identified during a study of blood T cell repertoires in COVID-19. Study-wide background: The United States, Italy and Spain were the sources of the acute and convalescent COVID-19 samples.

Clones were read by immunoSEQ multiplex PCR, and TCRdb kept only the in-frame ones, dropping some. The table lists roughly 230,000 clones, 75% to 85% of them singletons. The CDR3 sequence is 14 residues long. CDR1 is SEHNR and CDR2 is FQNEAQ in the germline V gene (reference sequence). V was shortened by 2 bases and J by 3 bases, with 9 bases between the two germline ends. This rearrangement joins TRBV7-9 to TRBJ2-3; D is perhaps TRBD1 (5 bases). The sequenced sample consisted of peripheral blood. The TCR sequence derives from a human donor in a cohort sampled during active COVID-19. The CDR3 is CASSLQGSTDTQYF. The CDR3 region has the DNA TGTGCCAGCAGCTTACAGGGTTCGACAGATACGCAGTATTTT.